This is a list of T cell receptor beta chains from one sample in a study of shared clonotypes between healthy human individuals. The method was immunoSEQ multiplex PCR; TCRdb's version includes in-frame clones alone and lacks a portion of them. The sample records roughly 1 million clones, roughly 80% being singletons. Sequencing input: memory CD4+ T cells sorted from blood. These receptors all come from a man aged 18 to 30 in good health. The CDR3 runs from the conserved cysteine through the conserved F or W. The D gene is left open where the match is weak. Clone size is given for some rows only: seen once, a few or many times, or a class if the clone is expanded.

TRBJ2-7,TRBD2,-,TRBV2,CASSAERTSGTEQYF,TGTGCCAGCAGTGCCGAGCGGACTAGCGGGACCGAGCAGTACTTC
TRBJ1-5,-,-,TRBV10-3,CAISEGVGKNQPQHF,TGTGCCATCAGTGAAGGCGTCGGGAAAAATCAGCCCCAGCATTTT
TRBJ2-7,-,-,TRBV7-2,CASSETPYEQYF,TGTGCCAGCAGCGAAACCCCGTACGAGCAGTACTTC
TRBJ1-1,TRBD1,-,TRBV2,CASRTGEAGEAFF,TGTGCCAGCAGAACAGGGGAGGCGGGTGAAGCTTTCTTT
TRBJ2-2,-,-,TRBV28,CASTSGGYTGELFF,TGTGCCAGCACATCAGGTGGATACACCGGGGAGCTGTTTTTT
TRBJ2-7,TRBD2,-,TRBV4-3,CASSPSVAGGTYEQYF,TGCGCCAGCAGTCCAAGTGTCGCGGGAGGGACCTACGAGCAGTACTTC
TRBJ2-7,TRBD2,-,TRBV7-8,CASSGLAYEQYF,TGTGCCAGCAGTGGACTAGCCTACGAGCAGTACTTC
TRBJ2-5,-,-,TRBV5-5,CASSLAVGDWETQYF,TGTGCCAGCAGCTTGGCGGTAGGGGATTGGGAGACCCAGTACTTC
TRBJ2-3,-,-,TRBV30,CAWSVIPDTQYF,TGTGCCTGGAGTGTCATCCCAGATACGCAGTATTTT
TRBJ1-3,-,-,TRBV7-2,CASSLVWGGAGNTIYF,TGTGCCAGCAGCTTAGTGTGGGGCGGGGCTGGAAACACCATATATTTT
TRBJ2-5,-,-,TRBV7-3,CASSEFQVGVEETQYF,TGTGCCAGCAGCGAATTCCAGGTAGGAGTCGAAGAGACCCAGTACTTC
TRBJ2-1,-,-,TRBV30,CAWNLNNEQFF,TGTGCCTGGAACTTGAACAATGAGCAGTTCTTC
TRBJ1-4,-,-,TRBV5-1,CASRRADSEKLFF,TGCGCCAGCCGCCGGGCGGATAGTGAAAAACTGTTTTTT
TRBJ2-7,TRBD2,once,TRBV14,CASSHLLAGGFYEQYF,TGTGCCAGCAGCCACCTCCTAGCGGGGGGGTTCTACGAGCAGTACTTC
TRBJ1-5,TRBD1,-,TRBV2,CASSERALRDRGQPQHF,TGTGCCAGCAGTGAACGGGCCCTCCGGGACAGGGGTCAGCCCCAGCATTTT
TRBJ2-7,TRBD1,-,TRBV4-1,CASSRTTGSFYEQYF,TGCGCCAGCAGCCGAACGACAGGGAGTTTCTACGAGCAGTACTTC
TRBJ2-5,-,-,TRBV5-1,CASSSTGFGETQYF,TGCGCCAGCAGCTCGACAGGCTTCGGGGAGACCCAGTACTTC
TRBJ2-1,TRBD2,-,TRBV28,CASSLSGRVYEQFF,TGTGCCAGCAGTTTGTCCGGGAGGGTATATGAGCAGTTCTTC
TRBJ2-2,-,few,TRBV5-1,CASSLEEPTGELFF,TGCGCCAGCAGCTTGGAGGAGCCCACCGGGGAGCTGTTTTTT
TRBJ2-1,-,-,TRBV7-6,CASSLVGEAEQFF,TGTGCCAGCAGCTTAGTGGGGGAGGCTGAGCAGTTCTTC
TRBJ2-6,-,-,TRBV2,CASRPQASGANVLTF,TGTGCCAGCAGACCCCAGGCTTCTGGGGCCAACGTCCTGACTTTC
TRBJ2-3,-,-,TRBV27,CASSPSGRRSGTDTQYF,TGTGCCAGCAGTCCGTCGGGTAGGAGGAGTGGCACAGATACGCAGTATTTT
TRBJ1-2,-,few,TRBV7-2,CASSLDTGSMSGYTF,TGTGCCAGCAGCTTAGATACGGGATCTATGTCTGGCTACACCTTC
TRBJ2-3,-,-,TRBV30,CAWSFAGTDTQYF,TGTGCCTGGAGTTTTGCGGGCACAGATACGCAGTATTTT
TRBJ2-3,-,-,TRBV7-9,CASSLRVDTQYF,TGTGCCAGCAGCCTGCGAGTAGATACGCAGTATTTT
TRBJ2-1,TRBD1,-,TRBV5-6,CASSLGQGYEQFF,TGTGCCAGCAGCTTGGGACAGGGGTATGAGCAGTTCTTC
TRBJ2-7,TRBD2,-,TRBV28,CASQLAGDTYEQYF,TGTGCCAGTCAACTAGCGGGGGATACCTACGAGCAGTACTTC
TRBJ2-1,-,-,TRBV5-6,CASSYGTQRSRPFF,TGTGCCAGCAGCTACGGGACTCAAAGGTCCAGGCCGTTCTTC
TRBJ1-1,-,-,TRBV19,CASSNGAARAAFF,TGTGCCAGTAGCAATGGGGCCGCCCGGGCGGCTTTCTTT
TRBJ1-2,TRBD1,-,TRBV6-1,CASSEPRQGAGGYTF,TGTGCCAGCAGTGAGCCTCGACAGGGGGCGGGAGGCTACACCTTC
TRBJ1-4,-,once,TRBV29-1,CSVSFTRGTTNEKLFF,TGCAGCGTATCTTTCACTCGCGGAACAACTAATGAAAAACTGTTTTTT
TRBJ1-2,TRBD1,-,TRBV5-4,CASSPDRNYGYTF,TGTGCCAGCAGCCCGGACAGGAACTATGGCTACACCTTC
TRBJ1-5,-,-,TRBV6-6,CASSYLVESQHF,TGTGCCAGCAGTTACTTGGTAGAGTCCCAGCATTTT
TRBJ2-2,TRBD2,-,TRBV5-1,CASRGLAGTGELFF,TGCGCCAGCAGAGGACTAGCGGGCACCGGGGAGCTGTTTTTT
TRBJ2-1,TRBD2,-,TRBV14,CASSQDLAGVFYNEQFF,TGTGCCAGCAGCCAAGATCTGGCGGGAGTGTTCTACAATGAGCAGTTCTTC
TRBJ2-5,TRBD2,-,TRBV5-1,CASSNPSGGGETQYF,TGCGCCAGCAGCAACCCTAGCGGGGGCGGAGAGACCCAGTACTTC
TRBJ2-6,-,-,TRBV5-5,CASRHDSSGANVLTF,TGTGCCAGCAGGCACGACAGCTCTGGGGCCAACGTCCTGACTTTC
TRBJ2-1,-,-,TRBV4-2,CASSHFIGQTEQFF,TGTGCCAGCAGCCACTTTATCGGCCAAACCGAGCAGTTCTTC
TRBJ1-2,TRBD1,-,TRBV28,CASSADRAPLYGYTF,TGTGCCAGCAGTGCCGACAGGGCCCCCCTCTATGGCTACACCTTC
TRBJ1-6,-,once,TRBV30,CAWSSSRGFLNSPLHF,TGTGCCTGGAGTTCCTCCAGAGGCTTTCTTAATTCACCCCTCCACTTT
TRBJ2-2,-,-,TRBV30,CAWSRGTSNTGELFF,TGTGCCTGGAGTAGAGGAACATCGAACACCGGGGAGCTGTTTTTT
TRBJ2-7,TRBD2,-,TRBV12-5,CASGSLSGSWSYEQYF,TGTGCTAGTGGTTCGCTTAGCGGGAGTTGGTCCTACGAGCAGTACTTC
TRBJ2-2,-,-,TRBV18,CASSPWQANTGELFF,TGTGCCAGCTCACCATGGCAAGCGAACACCGGGGAGCTGTTTTTT
TRBJ2-1,-,-,TRBV11-3,CASSLADSFNEQFF,TGTGCCAGCAGCTTAGCCGACAGTTTTAATGAGCAGTTCTTC
TRBJ2-1,-,-,TRBV7-9,CASSPHSWNYNEQFF,TGTGCCAGCAGCCCACACAGCTGGAACTACAATGAGCAGTTCTTC
TRBJ1-6,-,once,TRBV4-2,CASSPQNLGIGSYNSPLHF,TGTGCCAGCAGCCCCCAAAATCTGGGGATTGGTTCCTATAATTCACCCCTCCACTTT
TRBJ1-1,TRBD1,-,TRBV30,CAWSVTGAEAFF,TGTGCCTGGAGTGTAACAGGGGCTGAAGCTTTCTTT
TRBJ2-3,-,few,TRBV6-4,CASSDRGASTDTQYF,TGTGCCAGCAGTGACCGGGGGGCTAGCACAGATACGCAGTATTTT
TRBJ2-2,TRBD2,-,TRBV30,CAWSLLSGIGTGELFF,TGTGCCTGGAGTTTACTTAGCGGGATAGGAACCGGGGAGCTGTTTTTT
TRBJ2-1,-,-,TRBV5-1,CASSFGASGVDEQFF,TGCGCCAGCAGCTTTGGCGCGAGTGGGGTCGATGAGCAGTTCTTC
TRBJ2-7,TRBD2,-,TRBV11-2,CASSLAPSGAQGEQYF,TGTGCCAGCAGCTTAGCACCTAGCGGAGCCCAGGGCGAGCAGTACTTC
TRBJ2-7,TRBD1,-,TRBV29-1,CSVLRQGAVEQYF,TGCAGCGTTCTTAGACAGGGGGCGGTCGAGCAGTACTTC